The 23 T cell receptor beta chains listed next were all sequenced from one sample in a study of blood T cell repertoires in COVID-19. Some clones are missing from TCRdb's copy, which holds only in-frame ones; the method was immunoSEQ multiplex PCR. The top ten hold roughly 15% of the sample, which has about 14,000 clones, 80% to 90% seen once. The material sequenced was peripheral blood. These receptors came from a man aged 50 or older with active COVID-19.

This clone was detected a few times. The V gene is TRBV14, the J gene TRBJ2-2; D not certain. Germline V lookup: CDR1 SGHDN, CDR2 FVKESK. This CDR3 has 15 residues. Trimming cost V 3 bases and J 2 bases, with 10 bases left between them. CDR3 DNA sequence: TGTGCCAGCAGCCACATACAGATCAACACCGGGGAGCTGTTTTTT. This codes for CASSHIQINTGELFF.

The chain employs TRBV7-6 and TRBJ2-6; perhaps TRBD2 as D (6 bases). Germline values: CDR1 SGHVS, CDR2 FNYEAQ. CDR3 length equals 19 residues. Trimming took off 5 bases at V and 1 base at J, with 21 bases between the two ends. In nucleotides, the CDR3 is TGTGCCAGCAGCCCCAGTTGGAGGGGCGGCGGGTCTGGGGCCAACGTCCTGACTTTC. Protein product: CASSPSWRGGGSGANVLTF.

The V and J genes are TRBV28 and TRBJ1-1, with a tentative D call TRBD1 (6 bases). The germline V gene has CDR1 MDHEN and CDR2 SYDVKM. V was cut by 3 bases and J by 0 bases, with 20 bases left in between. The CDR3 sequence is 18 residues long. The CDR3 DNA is TGTGCCAGCAGTTTCCCGCCCGCCGGGACAAACTTGAACACTGAAGCTTTCTTT. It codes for CASSFPPAGTNLNTEAFF.

CDR3 in DNA: TGTGCCAGCAGCCGGGACAGGTCCTCGGGGGAGACCCAGTACTTC. Its protein product is CASSRDRSSGETQYF. The chain recombines TRBV3-1 (or the pseudogene TRBV3-2) with TRBJ2-5; 8 nucleotides line up with TRBD1. Germline V CDR1 and CDR2: LGHDT, YNNKEL (reference sequence). Trimming at V came to 4 bases and at J to 5 bases, leaving 9 bases not matched to a gene. The CDR3 contains 15 residues.

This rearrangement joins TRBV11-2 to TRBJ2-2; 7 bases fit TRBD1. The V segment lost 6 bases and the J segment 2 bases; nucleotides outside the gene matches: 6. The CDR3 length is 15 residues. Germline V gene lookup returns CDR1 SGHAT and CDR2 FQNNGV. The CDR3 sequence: CASSHSGGNTGELFF. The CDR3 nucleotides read TGTGCCAGCAGTCATTCAGGGGGAAACACCGGGGAGCTGTTTTTT. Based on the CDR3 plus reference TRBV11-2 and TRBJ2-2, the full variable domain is EAGVAQSPRYKIIEKRQSVAFWCNPISGHATLYWYQQILGQGPKLLIQFQNNGVVDDSQLPKDRFSAERLKGVDSTLKIQPAKLEDSAVYLCASSHSGGNTGELFFGEGSRLTVL.

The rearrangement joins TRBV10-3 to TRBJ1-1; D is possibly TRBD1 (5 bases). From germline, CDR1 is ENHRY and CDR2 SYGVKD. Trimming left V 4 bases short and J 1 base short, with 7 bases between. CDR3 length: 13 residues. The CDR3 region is CAISGTQNTEAFF. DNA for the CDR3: TGTGCCATCAGTGGGACACAGAACACTGAAGCTTTCTTT.

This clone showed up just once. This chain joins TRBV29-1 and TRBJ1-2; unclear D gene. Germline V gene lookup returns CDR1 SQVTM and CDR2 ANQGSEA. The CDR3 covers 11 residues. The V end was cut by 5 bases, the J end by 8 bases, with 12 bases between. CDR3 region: CSVLGGRGYTF. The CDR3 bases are TGCAGCGTTCTTGGAGGTAGAGGCTACACCTTC. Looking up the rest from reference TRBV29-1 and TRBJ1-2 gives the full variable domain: SAVISQKPSRDICQRGTSLTIQCQVDSQVTMMFWYRQQPGQSLTLIATANQGSEATYESGFVIDKFPISRPNLTFSTLTVSNMSPEDSSIYLCSVLGGRGYTFGSGTRLTVV.

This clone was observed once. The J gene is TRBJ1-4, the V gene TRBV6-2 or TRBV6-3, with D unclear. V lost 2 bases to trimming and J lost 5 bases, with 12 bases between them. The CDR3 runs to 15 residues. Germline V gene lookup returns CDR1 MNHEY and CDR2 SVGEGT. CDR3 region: CASSYVPGRNEKLFF. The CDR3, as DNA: TGTGCCAGCAGTTACGTCCCGGGAAGAAATGAAAAACTGTTTTTT.

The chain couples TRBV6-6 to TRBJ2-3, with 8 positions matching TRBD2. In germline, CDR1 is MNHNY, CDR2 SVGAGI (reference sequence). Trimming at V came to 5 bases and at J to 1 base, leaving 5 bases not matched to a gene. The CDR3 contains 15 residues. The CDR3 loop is CASSPPLAGTDTQYF. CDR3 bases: TGTGCCAGCAGTCCACCACTAGCGGGCACAGATACGCAGTATTTT.

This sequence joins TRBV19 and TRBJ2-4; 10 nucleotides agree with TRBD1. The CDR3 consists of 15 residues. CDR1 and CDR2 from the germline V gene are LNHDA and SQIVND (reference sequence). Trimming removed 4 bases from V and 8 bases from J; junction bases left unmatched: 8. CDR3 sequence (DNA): TGTGCCAGTAGTACAGCGGGACAGGGGTTACACATTCAGTACTTC. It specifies CASSTAGQGLHIQYF.

CDR3 in amino acids: CASSTNNNYGYTF. As DNA, the CDR3 is TGTGCCAGCAGCACCAACAATAACTATGGCTACACCTTC. The chain employs TRBV13 and TRBJ1-2, with D unresolved. From germline, CDR1 is PRHDT and CDR2 FYEKMQ (reference sequence). CDR3 length: 13 residues. V was clipped by 5 bases and J by 1 base, with 8 bases between them.

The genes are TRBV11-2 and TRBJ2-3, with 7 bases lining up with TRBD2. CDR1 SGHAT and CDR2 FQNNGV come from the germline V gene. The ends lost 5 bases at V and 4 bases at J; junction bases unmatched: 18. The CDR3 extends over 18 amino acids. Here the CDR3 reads CASSGTGGRSFGADTQYF. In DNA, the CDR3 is TGTGCCAGCAGCGGAACGGGGGGTCGATCTTTTGGCGCAGATACGCAGTATTTT.

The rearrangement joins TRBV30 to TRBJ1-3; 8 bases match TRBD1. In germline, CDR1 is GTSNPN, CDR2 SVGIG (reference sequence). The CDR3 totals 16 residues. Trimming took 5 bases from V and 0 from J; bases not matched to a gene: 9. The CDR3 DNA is TGTGCCTGGGTCAGGGACAGGACGATCTCTGGAAACACCATATATTTT. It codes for CAWVRDRTISGNTIYF.

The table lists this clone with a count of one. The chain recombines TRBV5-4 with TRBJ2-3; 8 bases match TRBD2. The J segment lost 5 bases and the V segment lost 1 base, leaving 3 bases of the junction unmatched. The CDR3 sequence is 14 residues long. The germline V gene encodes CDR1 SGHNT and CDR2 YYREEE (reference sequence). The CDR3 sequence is CASSLSGSGDTQYF. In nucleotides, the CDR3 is TGTGCCAGCAGCTTGAGCGGGAGTGGAGATACGCAGTATTTT.

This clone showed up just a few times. The CDR3 protein is CASSEQFDSPLHF. CDR3 bases: TGCGCCAGCAGTGAACAGTTCGATTCACCCCTCCACTTT. This chain connects TRBV10-1 to TRBJ1-6; D is unresolved. The CDR3 is 13 residues long. CDR1 WNHNN and CDR2 SYGVQD come from the germline V gene (reference sequence). V shed 3 bases and J shed 8 bases, with 8 bases lying between them.

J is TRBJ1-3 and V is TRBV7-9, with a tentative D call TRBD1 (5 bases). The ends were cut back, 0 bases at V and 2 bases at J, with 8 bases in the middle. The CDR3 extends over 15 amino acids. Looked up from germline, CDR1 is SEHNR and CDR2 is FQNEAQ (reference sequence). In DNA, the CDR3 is TGTGCCAGCAGCTTAGCGGGGGGAACTGGAAACACCATATATTTT. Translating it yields CASSLAGGTGNTIYF.

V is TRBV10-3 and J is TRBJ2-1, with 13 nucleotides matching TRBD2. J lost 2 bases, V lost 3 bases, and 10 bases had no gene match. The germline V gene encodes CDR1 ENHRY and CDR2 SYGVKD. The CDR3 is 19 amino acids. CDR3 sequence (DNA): TGTGCCATCAGTGACGTCGGGACTAGCGGGAAGACGGCCTACAATGAGCAGTTCTTC. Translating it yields CAISDVGTSGKTAYNEQFF.

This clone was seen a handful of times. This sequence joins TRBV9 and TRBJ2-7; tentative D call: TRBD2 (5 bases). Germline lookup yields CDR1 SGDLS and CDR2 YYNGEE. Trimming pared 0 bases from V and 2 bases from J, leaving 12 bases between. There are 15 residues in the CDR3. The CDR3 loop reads CASSVDASLAYEQYF. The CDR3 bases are TGTGCCAGCAGCGTAGATGCTAGCCTAGCCTACGAGCAGTACTTC.

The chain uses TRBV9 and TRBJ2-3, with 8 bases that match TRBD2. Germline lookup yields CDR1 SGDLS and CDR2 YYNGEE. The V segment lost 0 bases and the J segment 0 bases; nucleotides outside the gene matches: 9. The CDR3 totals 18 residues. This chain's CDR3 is CASSVASGRAFSTDTQYF. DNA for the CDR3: TGTGCCAGCAGCGTAGCGAGCGGGAGAGCCTTTAGCACAGATACGCAGTATTTT.

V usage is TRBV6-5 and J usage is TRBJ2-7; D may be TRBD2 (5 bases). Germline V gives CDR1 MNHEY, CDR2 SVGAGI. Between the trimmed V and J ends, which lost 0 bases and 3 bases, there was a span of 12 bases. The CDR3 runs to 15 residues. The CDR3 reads CASSYSVGEGYEQYF. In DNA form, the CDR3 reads TGTGCCAGCAGTTACTCGGTTGGCGAGGGCTACGAGCAGTACTTC.

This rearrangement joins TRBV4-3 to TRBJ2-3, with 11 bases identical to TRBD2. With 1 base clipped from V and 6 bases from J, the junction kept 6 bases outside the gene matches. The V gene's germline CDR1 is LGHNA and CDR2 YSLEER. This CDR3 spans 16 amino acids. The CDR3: CASSQALAGEGDTQYF. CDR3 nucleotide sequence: TGCGCCAGCAGCCAAGCACTAGCGGGAGAGGGGGATACGCAGTATTTT.

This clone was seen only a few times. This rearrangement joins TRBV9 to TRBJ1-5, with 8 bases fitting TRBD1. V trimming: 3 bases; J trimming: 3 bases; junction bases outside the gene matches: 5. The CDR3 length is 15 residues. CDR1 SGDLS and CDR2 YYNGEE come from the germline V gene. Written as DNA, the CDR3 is TGTGCCAGCAGCGCCGGACAGGGCCCCAATCAGCCCCAGCATTTT. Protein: CASSAGQGPNQPQHF.

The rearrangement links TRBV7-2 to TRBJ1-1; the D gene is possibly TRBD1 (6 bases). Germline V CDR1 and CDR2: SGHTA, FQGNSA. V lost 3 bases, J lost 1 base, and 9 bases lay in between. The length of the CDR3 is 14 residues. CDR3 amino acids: CASSFQGRNTEAFF. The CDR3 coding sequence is TGTGCCAGCAGCTTTCAGGGGCGGAACACTGAAGCTTTCTTT.